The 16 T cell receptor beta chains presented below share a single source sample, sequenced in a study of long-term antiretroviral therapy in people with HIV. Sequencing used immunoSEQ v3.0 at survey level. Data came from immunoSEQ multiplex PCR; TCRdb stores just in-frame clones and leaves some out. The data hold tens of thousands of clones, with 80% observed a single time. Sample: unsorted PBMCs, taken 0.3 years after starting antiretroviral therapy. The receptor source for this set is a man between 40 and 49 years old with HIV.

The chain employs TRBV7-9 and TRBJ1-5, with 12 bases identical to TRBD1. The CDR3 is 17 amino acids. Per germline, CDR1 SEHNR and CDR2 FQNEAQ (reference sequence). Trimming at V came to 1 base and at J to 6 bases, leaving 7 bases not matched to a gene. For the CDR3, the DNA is TGTGCCAGCAGCTTAGAGGGGGGACAGGGGGCGACTCAGCCCCAGCATTTT. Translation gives CASSLEGGQGATQPQHF.

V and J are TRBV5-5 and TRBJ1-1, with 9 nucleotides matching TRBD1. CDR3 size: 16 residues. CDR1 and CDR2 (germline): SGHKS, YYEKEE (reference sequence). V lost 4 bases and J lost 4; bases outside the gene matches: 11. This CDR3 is CASSLWTGVILTEAFF. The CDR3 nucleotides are TGTGCCAGCAGCCTCTGGACAGGGGTGATTCTCACTGAAGCTTTCTTT.

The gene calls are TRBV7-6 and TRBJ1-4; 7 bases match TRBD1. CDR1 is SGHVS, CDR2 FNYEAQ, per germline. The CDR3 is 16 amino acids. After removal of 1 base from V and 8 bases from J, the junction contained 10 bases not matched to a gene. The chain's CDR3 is CASSLGSGGAGEKLFF. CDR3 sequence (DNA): TGTGCCAGCAGCTTAGGATCAGGGGGGGCAGGCGAAAAACTGTTTTTT. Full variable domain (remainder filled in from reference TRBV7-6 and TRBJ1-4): GAGVSQSPRYKVTKRGQDVALRCDPISGHVSLYWYRQALGQGPEFLTYFNYEAQQDKSGLPNDRFSAERPEGSISTLTIQRTEQRDSAMYRCASSLGSGGAGEKLFFGSGTQLSVL.

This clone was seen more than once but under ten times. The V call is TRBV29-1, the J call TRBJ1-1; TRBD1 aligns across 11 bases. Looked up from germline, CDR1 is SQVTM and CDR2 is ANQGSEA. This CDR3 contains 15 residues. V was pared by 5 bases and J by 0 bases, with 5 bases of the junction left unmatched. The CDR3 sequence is CSVRTGGSVNTEAFF. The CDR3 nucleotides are TGCAGCGTTCGGACAGGGGGCTCCGTGAACACTGAAGCTTTCTTT. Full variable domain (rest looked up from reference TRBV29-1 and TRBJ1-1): SAVISQKPSRDICQRGTSLTIQCQVDSQVTMMFWYRQQPGQSLTLIATANQGSEATYESGFVIDKFPISRPNLTFSTLTVSNMSPEDSSIYLCSVRTGGSVNTEAFFGQGTRLTVV.

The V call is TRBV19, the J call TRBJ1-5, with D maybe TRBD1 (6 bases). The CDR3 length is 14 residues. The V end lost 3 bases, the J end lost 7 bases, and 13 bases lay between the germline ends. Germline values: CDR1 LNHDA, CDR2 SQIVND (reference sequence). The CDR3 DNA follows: TGTGCCAGTAGTATTTGGACAGCGGACCAGCCCCAGCATTTT. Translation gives CASSIWTADQPQHF.

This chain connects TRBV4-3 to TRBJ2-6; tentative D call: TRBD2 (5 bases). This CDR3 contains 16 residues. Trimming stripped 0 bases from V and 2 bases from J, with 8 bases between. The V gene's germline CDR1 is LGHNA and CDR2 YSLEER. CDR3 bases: TGCGCCAGCAGCCAAGACTCGGGGACTGGGGCCAACGTCCTGACTTTC. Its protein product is CASSQDSGTGANVLTF.

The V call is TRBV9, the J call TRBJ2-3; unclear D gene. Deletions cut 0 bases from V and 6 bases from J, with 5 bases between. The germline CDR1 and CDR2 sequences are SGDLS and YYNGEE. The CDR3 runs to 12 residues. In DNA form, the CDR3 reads TGTGCCAGCAGCGTAGAAGTGGATACGCAGTATTTT. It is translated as CASSVEVDTQYF. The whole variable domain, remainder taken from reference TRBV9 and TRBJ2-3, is DSGVTQTPKHLITATGQRVTLRCSPRSGDLSVYWYQQSLDQGLQFLIQYYNGEERAKGNILERFSAQQFPDLHSELNLSSLELGDSALYFCASSVEVDTQYFGPGTRLTVL.

CDR3 in DNA: TGTGCCAGCAGCGTCCGGGCGCAGGGGGACACTGAAGCTTTCTTT. It yields the protein CASSVRAQGDTEAFF. The rearrangement uses TRBV9 and TRBJ1-1; the match to TRBD1 covers 7 bases. With V trimmed by 2 bases and J by 3 bases, 7 bases remained unmatched. The CDR3 runs to 15 residues. The germline V gene has CDR1 SGDLS and CDR2 YYNGEE.

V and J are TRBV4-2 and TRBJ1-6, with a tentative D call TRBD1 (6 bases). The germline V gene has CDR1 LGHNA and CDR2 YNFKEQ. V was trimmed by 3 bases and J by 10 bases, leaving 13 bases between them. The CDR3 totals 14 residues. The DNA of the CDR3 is TGTGCCAGCAGCCAGGGAGGGGGGGGGTCACCCCTCCACTTT. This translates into CASSQGGGGSPLHF.

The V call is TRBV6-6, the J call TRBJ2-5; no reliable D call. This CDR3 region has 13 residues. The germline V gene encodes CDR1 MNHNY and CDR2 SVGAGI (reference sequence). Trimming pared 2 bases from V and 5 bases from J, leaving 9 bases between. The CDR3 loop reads CASSYGRGETQYF. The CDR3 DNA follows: TGTGCCAGCAGTTACGGTCGAGGTGAGACCCAGTACTTC.

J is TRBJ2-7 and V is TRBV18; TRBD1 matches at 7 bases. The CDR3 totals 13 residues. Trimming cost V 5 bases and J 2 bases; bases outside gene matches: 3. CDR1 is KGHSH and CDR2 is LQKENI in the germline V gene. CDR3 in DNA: TGTGCCAGCTCATATACAGGGGCCTACGAGCAGTACTTC. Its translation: CASSYTGAYEQYF.

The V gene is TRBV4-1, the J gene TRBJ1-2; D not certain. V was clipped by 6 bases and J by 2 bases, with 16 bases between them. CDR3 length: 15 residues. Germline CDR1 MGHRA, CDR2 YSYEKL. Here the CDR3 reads CASRSVAGTNYGYTF. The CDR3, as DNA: TGCGCCAGCAGATCAGTCGCCGGAACGAACTATGGCTACACCTTC.

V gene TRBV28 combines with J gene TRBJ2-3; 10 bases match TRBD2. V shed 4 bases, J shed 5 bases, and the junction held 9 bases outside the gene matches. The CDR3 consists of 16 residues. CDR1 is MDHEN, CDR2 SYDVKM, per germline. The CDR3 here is CASSSPSGGAGDTQYF. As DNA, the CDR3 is TGTGCCAGCAGTTCACCCAGCGGGGGGGCAGGAGATACGCAGTATTTT.

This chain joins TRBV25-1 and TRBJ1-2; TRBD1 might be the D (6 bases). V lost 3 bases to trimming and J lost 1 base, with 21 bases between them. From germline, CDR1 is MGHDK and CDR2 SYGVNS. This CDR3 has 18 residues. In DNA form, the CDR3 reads TGTGCCAGCAGTGATGTGGGGGACTGGACAGTGAGTAACTATGGCTACACCTTC. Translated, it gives CASSDVGDWTVSNYGYTF.

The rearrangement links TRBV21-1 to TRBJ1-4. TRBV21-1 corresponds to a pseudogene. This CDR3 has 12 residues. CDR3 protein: CASSKAIRVLFF. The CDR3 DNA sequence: TGTGCCAGCAGCAAAGCGATCCGGGTACTGTTTTTT.

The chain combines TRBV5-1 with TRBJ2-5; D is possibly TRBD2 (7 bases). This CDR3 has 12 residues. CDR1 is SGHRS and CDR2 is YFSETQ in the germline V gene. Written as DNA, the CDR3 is TGCGCAGCATGGGGGGGCCCAGAGACCCAGTACTTC. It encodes CAAWGGPETQYF. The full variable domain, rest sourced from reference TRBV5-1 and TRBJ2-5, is KAGVTQTPRYLIKTRGQQVTLSCSPISGHRSVSWYQQTPGQGLQFLFEYFSETQRNKGNFPGRFSGRQFSNSRSEMNVSTLELGDSALYLCAAWGGPETQYFGPGTRLLVL.